The source of this TCR beta chain is a study of cytomegalovirus exposure and HLA in healthy donors. PCR used 60 Vbeta primers and 13 Jbeta primers. Some clones are missing from TCRdb's copy, which holds only in-frame ones; the method was immunoSEQ multiplex PCR. The sample shows under 200,000 clones, 81% of them seen only once. This CDR3 spans 15 amino acids. Losses at the gene ends were 2 bases for V and 3 bases for J; bases not matched to a gene: 6. From germline, CDR1 is MNHNY and CDR2 SVGAGI (reference sequence). The sample was PBMCs. The TCR originated in a woman aged 18-29 years in good health and CMV-seronegative. The gene calls are TRBV6-6 and TRBJ2-5, with TRBD1 identical over 7 bases. This chain's CDR3 is CASSYPAGQEETQYF. Here the CDR3 DNA reads TGTGCCAGCAGTTACCCCGCAGGACAGGAAGAGACCCAGTACTTC.